The present T cell receptor beta chain was sequenced within a study of siplizumab effects on memory and regulatory T cells. Study results and caveats: The study found that siplizumab significantly reduced alloreactive sequences traceable to unstimulated CD4+ memory cells. Naive T cells appeared more diverse than memory cells and seemed to be major alloresponse contributors.

TCRdb's table, derived via immunoSEQ multiplex PCR, lists solely in-frame clones and lacks some. The sample shows some 14,000 clones, around 46% of them seen only once. Details on this clone: The antigen is not known.

This CDR3 spans 17 amino acids. With 4 bases removed from V and 5 bases from J, the gap between germline ends came to 25 bases. The germline CDR1 and CDR2 sequences are SGDLS and YYNGEE. Mixed lymphocyte reaction cells were cocultured at 37°C for five to seven days. Responder PBMCs were stained with CFSE, stimulator PBMCs were tagged with Violet Dye, and the populations were combined 1:1. The receptor was isolated from a human donor in good health; the cells came from an allogeneic mixed lymphocyte reaction. Some clones in this sample may be carry-over from other donors' samples. Sequencing used CFSE-low (dividing) CD4+ T cells sorted from an allogeneic mixed lymphocyte reaction. The rearrangement joins TRBV9 to TRBJ2-7; a possible D gene is TRBD2 (7 bases). The CDR3 DNA sequence: TGTGCCAGCAGCCCAAGTCCAGGGAGGGGGAGGGTAAACGAGCAGTACTTC. Its translation: CASSPSPGRGRVNEQYF.